The 4 T cell receptor beta chains reported below all come from one sample, sequenced in a study of cytomegalovirus exposure and HLA in healthy donors. PCR amplification relied on 60 Vbeta primers (plus 13 Jbeta primers). Clones were sequenced by immunoSEQ multiplex PCR, and TCRdb holds only the in-frame ones, with some missing. This table holds 55,000 to 85,000 clones. The specimen sequenced was PBMCs. These receptor sequences come from a young woman in good health and CMV-seronegative.

The rearrangement links TRBV7-8 to TRBJ1-4, with 9 bases identical to TRBD1. The germline V gene encodes CDR1 SGHVS and CDR2 FQNEAQ. The CDR3 has 14 residues. The V and J ends lost 5 bases and 8 bases, in that order; junction bases with no gene match: 6. CDR3 nucleotide sequence: TGTGCCAGCAGCCGGACAGGGGTAATCGAAAAACTGTTTTTT. It encodes CASSRTGVIEKLFF. The full variable domain, in which reference TRBV7-8 and TRBJ1-4 provide the parts outside the CDR3, is GAGVSQSPRYKVAKRGQDVALRCDPISGHVSLFWYQQALGQGPEFLTYFQNEAQLDKSGLPSDRFFAERPEGSVSTLKIQRTQQEDSAVYLCASSRTGVIEKLFFGSGTQLSVL.

The chain recombines TRBV7-9 with TRBJ2-1; D remains unclear. Germline V gives CDR1 SEHNR, CDR2 FQNEAQ (reference sequence). This CDR3 is 12 amino acids long. Trimming pared 6 bases from V and 8 bases from J, leaving 11 bases between. CDR3 amino acids: CASSSTKDEQFF. As DNA, the CDR3 is TGTGCCAGCAGTAGCACCAAGGATGAGCAGTTCTTC.

The chain carries TRBV10-1 and TRBJ2-5; 12 bases line up with TRBD1. Germline V CDR1 and CDR2: WNHNN, SYGVQD (reference sequence). V dropped 6 bases and J dropped 6; count of bases not matched to a gene: 5. The CDR3 runs to 14 residues. CDR3: CASSPGQGAKTQYF. CDR3 nucleotides: TGCGCCAGCAGCCCGGGACAGGGGGCGAAGACCCAGTACTTC.

This clone counts as medium-sized by frequency. The chain combines TRBV4-1 with TRBJ2-1; TRBD2 agrees at 14 bases. Germline loops: CDR1 MGHRA, CDR2 YSYEKL. The CDR3 length is 17 residues. V was pared by 4 bases and J by 6 bases, with 8 bases of the junction left unmatched. The CDR3 region is CASSLAGLAGVFNEQFF. CDR3 bases: TGCGCCAGCAGCCTTGCGGGACTAGCGGGAGTGTTCAATGAGCAGTTCTTC.